This T cell receptor beta chain was sequenced for a study of radiotherapy plus CTLA-4 blockade in lung cancer. This CDR3 has 11 amino acids. V was cut by 7 bases and J by 1 base, with 3 bases left in between. Looked up from germline, CDR1 is SGHNT and CDR2 is YYREEE (reference sequence). Focal radiation plus CTLA-4 blockade with ipilimumab was administered to patients who had chemo-refractory metastatic non-small-cell lung cancer. Profiled with immunoSEQ multiplex PCR; TCRdb holds only in-frame clones, not every one. The sample has roughly 110,000 clones, about 84% seen once. The input for sequencing was peripheral blood, taken from a patient treated with radiotherapy plus ipilimumab. The gene calls are TRBV5-4 and TRBJ1-3; no definite D call. The receptor's source is a human donor with non-small cell lung cancer that progressed on radiotherapy plus ipilimumab. Some clones in this sample may be carry-over from other donors' samples. CDR3: CASQSGNTIYF. The CDR3 DNA sequence: TGTGCCAGCCAGTCTGGAAACACCATATATTTT.